What follows are 7 T cell receptor beta chains derived from one specimen sequenced in a study of shared clonotypes between healthy human individuals. CD45RO-negative, CCR7-selected cells formed the naive CD8 fraction, which excluded terminally differentiated effector memory CD45RA+ cells. Only in-frame clones appear in the TCRdb table, and some are missing; sequencing was by immunoSEQ multiplex PCR. Altogether about 2 million clones are present, approximately 95% being singletons, with the ten largest covering around 1.1%. Sequenced material: naive CD8+ T cells sorted from blood. All receptors derive from a man aged 18-30 years in good health.

A few counts support this clone. Within the sample, other DNA sequences also encode this same CDR3. The chain carries TRBV30 and TRBJ2-1; D gene ambiguous. This CDR3 is built from 11 residues. The V end lost 1 base, the J end lost 6 bases, and 4 bases lay between the germline ends. In germline, CDR1 is GTSNPN, CDR2 SVGIG (reference sequence). CDR3 nucleotides: TGTGCCTGGAGTGACAGCAATGAGCAGTTCTTC. Translation: CAWSDSNEQFF.

The chain employs TRBV19 and TRBJ2-7; D gene ambiguous. The V end lost 5 bases, the J end lost 1 base, and 9 bases lay between the germline ends. Germline V CDR1 and CDR2: LNHDA, SQIVND (reference sequence). The CDR3 sequence is 13 residues long. CDR3 amino acids: CASSLTESYEQYF. CDR3 coding DNA: TGTGCCAGTAGTCTGACTGAATCCTACGAGCAGTACTTC.

Only one count was recorded for this clone. The chain couples TRBV25-1 to TRBJ2-3; TRBD2 matches at 8 bases. V was pared by 3 bases and J by 5 bases, with 7 bases of the junction left unmatched. CDR1 is MGHDK, CDR2 SYGVNS, per germline. The length of the CDR3 is 15 residues. The CDR3 loop reads CASSESGSEGDTQYF. The DNA for the CDR3 is TGTGCCAGCAGTGAGAGCGGGAGTGAGGGAGATACGCAGTATTTT.

The chain couples TRBV27 to TRBJ2-3; D is ambiguous. V was clipped by 2 bases and J by 6 bases, with 12 bases between them. Germline V lookup: CDR1 MNHEY, CDR2 SMNVEV (reference sequence). The CDR3 is made up of 14 amino acids. For the CDR3, the DNA is TGTGCCAGCAGTTTAGCATCCTCGGAGGATACGCAGTATTTT. It specifies CASSLASSEDTQYF.

The rearrangement links TRBV10-3 to TRBJ2-1; no reliable D call. The CDR3 is 13 residues long. The V gene lost 8 bases and the J gene lost 5 bases, with 13 bases spanning the gap. Germline V gene lookup returns CDR1 ENHRY and CDR2 SYGVKD. The CDR3 loop is CAIDGGYNNEQFF. The CDR3 coding sequence is TGTGCCATCGACGGCGGCTATAACAATGAGCAGTTCTTC.

V and J are TRBV28 and TRBJ2-3, with D perhaps matching TRBD2 (6 bases). Germline V lookup: CDR1 MDHEN, CDR2 SYDVKM. CDR3 length equals 14 residues. Trimming stripped 6 bases from V and 2 bases from J, with 12 bases between. The CDR3 here is CASRPGLNTDTQYF. As DNA, the CDR3 is TGTGCCAGCAGACCGGGACTCAACACAGATACGCAGTATTTT. Based on the CDR3 plus reference TRBV28 and TRBJ2-3, the full variable domain is DVKVTQSSRYLVKRTGEKVFLECVQDMDHENMFWYRQDPGLGLRLIYFSYDVKMKEKGDIPEGYSVSREKKERFSLILESASTNQTSMYLCASRPGLNTDTQYFGPGTRLTVL.

The chain employs TRBV15 and TRBJ2-2; D may match TRBD1 or TRBD2 (6 bases each). CDR3 length: 14 amino acids. Germline CDR1 LNHNV, CDR2 YYDKDF (reference sequence). The V and J ends lost 0 bases and 11 bases respectively, with 13 bases between them. For the CDR3, the DNA is TGTGCCACCAGCAGAGATCTTGGGGGGCTTGAGCTGTTTTTT. Its protein product is CATSRDLGGLELFF.